These 19 T cell receptor beta chains share one sample of origin, sequenced in a study of blood T cell repertoires in COVID-19. Only in-frame clones appear in the TCRdb table, and some are missing; sequencing was by immunoSEQ multiplex PCR. This table has roughly 200,000 clones, 80% to 90% appearing once. The sequencing input was peripheral blood. The receptors stem from a middle-aged man with active or convalescent COVID-19.

In this sample, this clone turned up a few times. The V and J genes are TRBV30 and TRBJ2-2, with D possibly being TRBD2 (6 bases). V dropped 2 bases and J dropped 5 bases, with 6 bases sitting between them. CDR3 length: 12 residues. CDR1 GTSNPN and CDR2 SVGIG come from the germline V gene (reference sequence). Written as DNA, the CDR3 is TGTGCCTGGAGTCGGGAGACCGGGGAGCTGTTTTTT. Translation gives CAWSRETGELFF.

V gene TRBV2 combines with J gene TRBJ2-5, with 7 bases aligning to TRBD2. The CDR3 loop spans 14 amino acids. V lost 8 bases, J lost 2 bases, and 8 bases stayed unmatched. In germline, CDR1 is SNHLY, CDR2 FYNNEI. The CDR3 coding sequence is TGTGCCAGCGGCTGGTCTAGCGGACAAGAGACCCAGTACTTC. This gives the protein CASGWSSGQETQYF.

The rearrangement uses TRBV3-1 (or the pseudogene TRBV3-2) and TRBJ1-5; D ambiguous. Germline values: CDR1 LGHDT, CDR2 YNNKEL (reference sequence). V gave up 3 bases and J gave up 2 bases, with 2 bases separating them. The CDR3 runs to 12 residues. The CDR3 sequence: CASSHGNQPQHF. In DNA, the CDR3 is TGTGCCAGCAGCCACGGCAATCAGCCCCAGCATTTT.

This sequence joins TRBV18 and TRBJ1-1; 8 bases agree with TRBD1. After removal of 5 bases from V and 7 bases from J, the junction contained 9 bases not matched to a gene. Germline V lookup: CDR1 KGHSH, CDR2 LQKENI. The CDR3 loop spans 14 amino acids. CDR3 amino acids: CASSSGQGDGEAFF. The CDR3 nucleotides read TGTGCCAGCTCATCAGGACAGGGTGACGGTGAAGCTTTCTTT. The full variable domain, rest sourced from reference TRBV18 and TRBJ1-1, is NAGVMQNPRHLVRRRGQEARLRCSPMKGHSHVYWYRQLPEEGLKFMVYLQKENIIDESGMPKERFSAEFPKEGPSILRIQQVVRGDSAAYFCASSSGQGDGEAFFGQGTRLTVV.

The J gene is TRBJ2-7, the V gene TRBV18; D is perhaps TRBD2 (6 bases). Trimming cost V 0 bases and J 2 bases, with 11 bases left between them. CDR3 length equals 15 residues. Germline CDR1 KGHSH, CDR2 LQKENI. The chain's CDR3 is CASSPPSGAPYEQYF. Written as DNA, the CDR3 is TGTGCCAGCTCACCACCGTCGGGAGCGCCCTACGAGCAGTACTTC.

This chain links TRBV7-2 with TRBJ1-2; no definite D call. CDR1 and CDR2 (germline): SGHTA, FQGNSA. The CDR3 sequence is 16 residues long. Trimming took 1 base from V and 6 from J, leaving 18 bases between them. This CDR3 is CASSLDLRGSNDGYTF. CDR3 DNA: TGTGCCAGCAGCTTAGACCTGAGAGGGTCGAACGATGGCTACACCTTC.

This chain links TRBV19 with TRBJ2-7; 9 nucleotides line up with TRBD1. The CDR3 is 15 amino acids. Germline V CDR1 and CDR2: LNHDA, SQIVND (reference sequence). With 1 base clipped from V and 5 bases from J, the junction kept 6 bases outside the gene matches. As DNA, the CDR3 is TGTGCCAGTAGTATAGGGGACAGGGACATGCACGAGCAGTACTTC. It specifies CASSIGDRDMHEQYF.

This clone occurred once. The genes are TRBV2 and TRBJ2-7, with unresolved D. CDR1 and CDR2 from the germline V gene are SNHLY and FYNNEI. Deletions cut 5 bases from V and 0 bases from J, with 14 bases between. The CDR3 is 15 amino acids. In nucleotides, the CDR3 is TGTGCCAGCAGTCCCCAAGCGAGTGTCTCCTACGAGCAGTACTTC. This sequence encodes CASSPQASVSYEQYF.

The J gene is TRBJ1-1, the V gene TRBV15; D is possibly TRBD1 (5 bases). This CDR3 comprises 14 residues. Deletions cut 0 bases from V and 12 bases from J, with 17 bases between. Looked up from germline, CDR1 is LNHNV and CDR2 is YYDKDF (reference sequence). The CDR3 nucleotides are TGTGCCACCAGCAGAGATGAGACTGCGGCAGGGACTTTCTTT. This encodes CATSRDETAAGTFF.

V usage is TRBV5-1 and J usage is TRBJ2-7; 7 bases line up with TRBD1. Germline CDR1 is SGHRS and CDR2 is YFSETQ. Trimming cost V 4 bases and J 2 bases; bases outside gene matches: 6. This CDR3 spans 14 amino acids. CDR3 loop: CASSLRQGPYEQYF. In DNA, the CDR3 is TGCGCCAGCAGCCTCCGACAGGGTCCCTACGAGCAGTACTTC.

This clone was observed once. V and J are TRBV27 and TRBJ1-1; D not certain. The CDR3 length is 14 residues. Between the trimmed V and J ends, which lost 3 bases and 2 bases, there was a span of 10 bases. Germline V gene sequence: CDR1 MNHEY, CDR2 SMNVEV (reference sequence). Written as DNA, the CDR3 is TGTGCCAGCAGTTTGAAGGGAGGTAACACTGAAGCTTTCTTT. This translates into CASSLKGGNTEAFF.

The V call is TRBV12-3 or TRBV12-4, the J call TRBJ1-2; 7 bases map to TRBD1. J gave up 8 bases and V 5 bases, and 5 bases lay outside the gene matches. This CDR3 has 12 residues. CDR3 nucleotide sequence: TGTGCCAGCAGTACGACAGGGTACGGCTACACCTTC. Protein: CASSTTGYGYTF.

This sequence joins TRBV6-6 and TRBJ2-7; possibly TRBD2 for D (5 bases). Germline V CDR1 and CDR2: MNHNY, SVGAGI (reference sequence). V shed 4 bases and J shed 0 bases, with 13 bases lying between them. The CDR3 sequence is 15 residues long. The CDR3 region is CASSFTSSRSYEQYF. The CDR3 DNA reads as TGTGCCAGCAGTTTCACTAGTTCCCGCTCCTACGAGCAGTACTTC.

The chain employs TRBV23-1 and TRBJ2-1; 9 nucleotides agree with TRBD2. TRBV23-1 qualifies as an ORF whose function is uncertain. The junction had 2 bases not matched to a gene; V was cut back by 4 bases and J by 4 bases. This CDR3 has 14 amino acids. Here the CDR3 DNA reads TGCGCCAGCAGTCGAGCGGGAGGATACAATGAGCAGTTCTTC. This translates into CASSRAGGYNEQFF.

The rearrangement joins TRBV6-5 to TRBJ1-1, with TRBD1 matching over 7 bases. The CDR3 runs to 14 residues. V was pared by 7 bases and J by 4 bases, with 9 bases of the junction left unmatched. Germline loops: CDR1 MNHEY, CDR2 SVGAGI. CDR3 amino acids: CASKRGQATTEAFF. The CDR3, as DNA: TGTGCCAGCAAAAGGGGGCAGGCCACCACTGAAGCTTTCTTT.

V usage is TRBV5-1 and J usage is TRBJ2-5; D unresolved. With 2 bases removed from V and 3 bases from J, the gap between germline ends came to 11 bases. Germline CDR1 SGHRS, CDR2 YFSETQ. This CDR3 region has 14 residues. The CDR3 DNA sequence: TGCGCCAGCAGCTTAACAGCTAACAAAGAGACCCAGTACTTC. Protein product: CASSLTANKETQYF. Full variable domain (rest looked up from reference TRBV5-1 and TRBJ2-5): KAGVTQTPRYLIKTRGQQVTLSCSPISGHRSVSWYQQTPGQGLQFLFEYFSETQRNKGNFPGRFSGRQFSNSRSEMNVSTLELGDSALYLCASSLTANKETQYFGPGTRLLVL.

The V call is TRBV30, the J call TRBJ2-7, with D perhaps matching TRBD2 (5 bases). The CDR3 extends over 11 amino acids. Trimming pared 5 bases from V and 7 bases from J, leaving 12 bases between. Per germline, CDR1 GTSNPN and CDR2 SVGIG (reference sequence). The CDR3 DNA reads TGTGCCTGGGCCCTCGGCGGGGAGCAGTACTTC. Its protein is CAWALGGEQYF.

The genes are TRBV12-3 or TRBV12-4 and TRBJ1-1; no reliable D call. The CDR3 runs 12 residues. Trimming took off 10 bases at V and 1 base at J, with 10 bases between the two ends. CDR3 sequence: CANSRGNTEAFF. CDR3 nucleotide sequence: TGTGCCAACAGCCGGGGGAACACTGAAGCTTTCTTT.

V gene TRBV5-1 combines with J gene TRBJ2-1; 9 nucleotides line up with TRBD1. The CDR3 is 15 amino acids. Germline CDR1 is SGHRS and CDR2 is YFSETQ. V was clipped by 3 bases and J by 10 bases; unmatched bases: 11. In DNA, the CDR3 is TGCGCCAGCAGCTGGACGGGACAGGGTGCAAGGGAGCAGTTCTTC. Residues: CASSWTGQGAREQFF.